The rows below give T cell receptor beta chains drawn from one sample of a study of cytomegalovirus exposure and HLA in healthy donors. Profiled with immunoSEQ multiplex PCR; TCRdb holds only in-frame clones, not every one. The top ten hold 2% to 3% of the sample, which has about 120,000 clones, 60% to 85% seen once. The sample was PBMCs. These receptors were obtained from a female donor in good health and CMV-seronegative. Each CDR3 is given without its conserved first and last residue. A D gene is named only where the DNA matches it firmly.

j_call: TRBJ2-1
d_call: TRBD2
v_call: TRBV30
cdr3_aa: AWQTSGVYNEQF

j_call: TRBJ1-1
d_call: NA
v_call: TRBV29-1
cdr3_aa: SAIQQGEAF

j_call: TRBJ2-5
d_call: TRBD2
v_call: TRBV7-9
cdr3_aa: ASSLWSGGEETQY

j_call: TRBJ1-1
d_call: NA
v_call: TRBV4-1
cdr3_aa: ASSQDRKGVVNTEAF

j_call: TRBJ1-2
d_call: NA
v_call: TRBV18
cdr3_aa: ASSPLSSQGILDGYT

j_call: TRBJ2-3
d_call: TRBD2
v_call: TRBV18
cdr3_aa: ASSSRTSGGTDTQY

j_call: TRBJ1-1
d_call: TRBD1
v_call: TRBV7-9
cdr3_aa: ASSLPDRGRSSSTEAF

j_call: TRBJ1-1
d_call: TRBD1
v_call: TRBV7-9
cdr3_aa: ASSFSTGVSRNTEAF

j_call: TRBJ1-3
d_call: NA
v_call: TRBV30
cdr3_aa: AWSARAGTGNTIY

j_call: TRBJ2-3
d_call: NA
v_call: TRBV19
cdr3_aa: ASSIGAGTDTQY

j_call: TRBJ1-2
d_call: NA
v_call: TRBV2
cdr3_aa: ASSGGQNYGYT

j_call: TRBJ2-7
d_call: TRBD2
v_call: TRBV7-8
cdr3_aa: ASSSERGPGTYEQY

j_call: TRBJ2-4
d_call: NA
v_call: TRBV2
cdr3_aa: ASKREENIQY

j_call: TRBJ2-3
d_call: TRBD1
v_call: TRBV19
cdr3_aa: ASSMTPGQGTDTQY

j_call: TRBJ1-3
d_call: NA
v_call: TRBV19
cdr3_aa: ASSLADSGNTIY

j_call: TRBJ1-3
d_call: TRBD1
v_call: TRBV5-4
cdr3_aa: ASSLGTDSGNTIY

j_call: NA
d_call: NA
v_call: TRBV2
cdr3_aa: ASSEAPNEQY

j_call: TRBJ2-7
d_call: NA
v_call: TRBV19
cdr3_aa: ASSTGQSYEQY

j_call: TRBJ2-7
d_call: NA
v_call: TRBV13
cdr3_aa: ASSQRQSSYEQY

j_call: TRBJ2-1
d_call: TRBD2
v_call: TRBV6-5
cdr3_aa: ASSWGLAGGYNEQF

j_call: TRBJ2-7
d_call: TRBD1
v_call: TRBV27
cdr3_aa: ASSPRTGRDEQY

j_call: TRBJ2-4
d_call: TRBD1
v_call: TRBV25-1
cdr3_aa: ASLPGQGRWAKNIQY

j_call: TRBJ1-5
d_call: NA
v_call: TRBV18
cdr3_aa: ASSRAGGASQPQH

j_call: TRBJ2-6
d_call: TRBD1
v_call: TRBV11-2
cdr3_aa: ASSLGRTGPIIVANVLT

j_call: TRBJ1-2
d_call: NA
v_call: TRBV4-1
cdr3_aa: ASSQDPGGARGYT

j_call: TRBJ1-2
d_call: TRBD1
v_call: TRBV4-2
cdr3_aa: ASSPNRGDYGYT

j_call: TRBJ1-6
d_call: TRBD1
v_call: TRBV11-2
cdr3_aa: ASSSLERGLSSPLH

j_call: TRBJ1-2
d_call: TRBD1
v_call: TRBV19
cdr3_aa: ASSTPGQGKYYGYT

j_call: TRBJ1-2
d_call: NA
v_call: TRBV28
cdr3_aa: ASSPRRDTGFYSYGYT

j_call: TRBJ2-1
d_call: TRBD2
v_call: TRBV5-1
cdr3_aa: ASSWPSSGGAISYNEQF

j_call: TRBJ1-3
d_call: NA
v_call: TRBV11-2
cdr3_aa: ASSSYRALTGNTIY

j_call: TRBJ2-7
d_call: NA
v_call: TRBV7-8
cdr3_aa: ASSLLGAGVAEQY

j_call: TRBJ1-3
d_call: NA
v_call: TRBV7-2
cdr3_aa: ASGTSGNTIY

j_call: TRBJ1-2
d_call: NA
v_call: TRBV6-6
cdr3_aa: ASSEGVAGYT

j_call: TRBJ2-1
d_call: TRBD2
v_call: TRBV25-1
cdr3_aa: ASAGLRAGEQF

j_call: TRBJ1-2
d_call: TRBD1
v_call: TRBV19
cdr3_aa: ASSMGGTGQSYGYT

j_call: TRBJ1-1
d_call: NA
v_call: TRBV7-9
cdr3_aa: ASSSPDTGYDTEAF

j_call: TRBJ1-1
d_call: NA
v_call: TRBV29-1
cdr3_aa: SVPRRGGLMNTEAF

j_call: TRBJ2-5
d_call: TRBD2
v_call: TRBV4-3
cdr3_aa: ASSQGPSGGAQAQQETQY

j_call: TRBJ2-7
d_call: NA
v_call: TRBV25-1
cdr3_aa: ASSNSFGRSYEQY

j_call: TRBJ2-3
d_call: NA
v_call: TRBV29-1
cdr3_aa: SVVGDTDTQY

j_call: NA
d_call: NA
v_call: TRBV13
cdr3_aa: ASSSQEMSEQY

j_call: TRBJ1-5
d_call: NA
v_call: TRBV2
cdr3_aa: ASSEAIRNAQPQH

j_call: TRBJ1-1
d_call: NA
v_call: TRBV6-1
cdr3_aa: ASSEGVRRNEAF

j_call: TRBJ1-2
d_call: TRBD1
v_call: TRBV27
cdr3_aa: ASSSPSNDRGWGYT

j_call: TRBJ1-1
d_call: NA
v_call: TRBV5-1
cdr3_aa: ASSQGSENTEAF

j_call: TRBJ1-5
d_call: NA
v_call: TRBV9
cdr3_aa: ASSVDGSRNQPQH

j_call: TRBJ2-1
d_call: NA
v_call: TRBV5-8
cdr3_aa: ASSLGRVDGEQF

j_call: TRBJ1-2
d_call: NA
v_call: TRBV10-2
cdr3_aa: ASSESKHLYGYT